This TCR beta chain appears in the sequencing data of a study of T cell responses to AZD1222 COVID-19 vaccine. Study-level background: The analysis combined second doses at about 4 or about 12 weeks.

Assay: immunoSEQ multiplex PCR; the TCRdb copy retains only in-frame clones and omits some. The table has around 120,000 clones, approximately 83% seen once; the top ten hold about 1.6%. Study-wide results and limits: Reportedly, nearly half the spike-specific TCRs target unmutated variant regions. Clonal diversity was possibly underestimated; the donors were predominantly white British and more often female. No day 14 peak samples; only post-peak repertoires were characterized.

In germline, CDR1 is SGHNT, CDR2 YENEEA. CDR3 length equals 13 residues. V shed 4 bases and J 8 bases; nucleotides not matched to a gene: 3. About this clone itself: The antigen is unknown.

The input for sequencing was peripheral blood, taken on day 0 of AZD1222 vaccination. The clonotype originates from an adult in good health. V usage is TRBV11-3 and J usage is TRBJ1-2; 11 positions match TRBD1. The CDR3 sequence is CASSSGTGGGYTF. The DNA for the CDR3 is TGTGCCAGCAGCTCCGGGACAGGGGGAGGCTACACCTTC.